The 4 T cell receptor beta chains in this list originate from one sample, sequenced in a study of OX40 agonist ivuxolimab in advanced cancers. Generated by immunoSEQ multiplex PCR, the TCRdb table keeps only in-frame clones and is missing some. The sample includes tens of thousands of clones, around 81% of them seen just once. The sample here was CD4+ or CD8+ T cells sorted from blood, taken in a trial of the OX40 agonist ivuxolimab. All receptors come from an adult with an advanced solid tumor such as melanoma, head and neck, liver or kidney cancer.

This clone turned up a few times. Additional DNA sequences in this sample encode the identical CDR3. This sequence joins TRBV6-5 and TRBJ2-7; 12 bases map to TRBD2. The CDR3 sequence is 16 residues long. The germline gives CDR1 MNHEY, CDR2 SVGAGI. The trim removed 0 bases at V and 1 base at J, leaving 1 base unmatched. CDR3 in DNA: TGTGCCAGCAGTTACTCTACTAGCGGGAGGTCCTACGAGCAGTACTTC. Protein product: CASSYSTSGRSYEQYF.

CDR3 sequence: CAISGVSVGHPTTNYGYTF. In nucleotides, the CDR3 is TGTGCCATCAGTGGGGTGAGTGTGGGACATCCTACAACTAACTATGGCTACACCTTC. The chain combines TRBV10-3 with TRBJ1-2, with a weak D call TRBD1 (6 bases). Germline CDR1 and CDR2: ENHRY and SYGVKD. V lost 4 bases to trimming and J lost 0 bases, with 24 bases between them. CDR3 length: 19 residues.

This clone was observed a few times. This chain joins TRBV27 and TRBJ2-2; 9 bases agree with TRBD2. The J segment lost 6 bases and the V segment lost 1 base, leaving 6 bases of the junction unmatched. The CDR3 is made up of 16 amino acids. In germline, CDR1 is MNHEY, CDR2 SMNVEV (reference sequence). CDR3 bases: TGTGCCAGCAGTTTATGGGCGGGGGGGCCCCCCGGGGAGCTGTTTTTT. This translates into CASSLWAGGPPGELFF.

This chain links TRBV19 with TRBJ1-6, with D possibly being TRBD1 (6 bases). The CDR3 extends over 13 amino acids. Germline lookup yields CDR1 LNHDA and CDR2 SQIVND (reference sequence). Trimming stripped 9 bases from V and 5 bases from J, with 11 bases between. This CDR3 reads CASRTEDNSPLHF. The CDR3 region has the DNA TGTGCCAGCCGGACAGAAGATAATTCACCCCTCCACTTT. Looking up the rest from reference TRBV19 and TRBJ1-6 gives the full variable domain: DGGITQSPKYLFRKEGQNVTLSCEQNLNHDAMYWYRQDPGQGLRLIYYSQIVNDFQKGDIAEGYSVSREKKESFPLTVTSAQKNPTAFYLCASRTEDNSPLHFGNGTRLTVT.